A selection of T cell receptor beta chains follows, all from one sample in a study of T cells in Graves' hyperthyroidism and ophthalmopathy. TCRdb processed the multiplex PCR reads anew with MiXCR; each CDR3 protein has one entry. The sample has about 840,000 distinct CDR3 sequences; over 35% are singletons. The sample was blood. The receptors were gathered from a man aged 18 to 35 with Graves' hyperthyroidism. CDR3s include the opening cysteine and the closing phenylalanine or tryptophan. Each record gives: V gene, CDR3 protein.

>TRBV6-1
CASITDSFNYGYTF
>TRBV2
CASYGGPYEQYF
>TRBV2
CASRTGTNTEAFF
>TRBV29-1
CSVGQAQETQHF
>TRBV29-1
CSRDRGWSGEQYF
>TRBV7-8
CATQGQTYEQYF
>TRBV12-3/TRBV12-4
CASSLLAPGITPLHF
>TRBV29-1
CSAGGNGYEQYF
>TRBV12-5
CASGLTNTEAFF
>TRBV19
CASSKGVGQETQYF
>TRBV7-9
CASESGQGNTIYF
>TRBV7-2
CASSPGVRGLQETQYF
>TRBV29-1
CSQVGYGYTF
>TRBV5-1
CASSVQGSNTEAFF
>TRBV7-9
CASSIMGERHTEAFF
>TRBV7-3
CASSLRARDRRERWELFF
>TRBV2
CASIPTGTVNSPLHF
>TRBV7-2
CPSSLDVSGVEETQYF
>TRBV7-8
CASIHNRRGSNQPQHF
>TRBV9
CASSPPWSGDGYTF
>TRBV10-2
CASSDRGNYSYTF
>TRBV7-2
CASSAGQGRNQPQHF
>TRBV4-1
CASSQDNDNYGYTF
>TRBV9
CASSAYTGELSF
>TRBV29-1
CSVVAGDSYNEQFF
>TRBV29-1
CSPGRSQETQYF
>TRBV29-1
CSVWTGAMNTEAFF
>TRBV7-8
CASSLGAAKYGYTF
>TRBV7-9
CASSLMGEKLFF
>TRBV7-9
CASSLVTTGHAFF
>TRBV9
CASSGKENTEAFF
>TRBV20-1
CSALRDRGPVWDGYTF
>TRBV20-1
CSARGLRQGALNTEAFF
>TRBV6-2/TRBV6-3
CASSSTPRDRGLEQYF
>TRBV6-5
CASRLTLTGGGSPLHF
>TRBV7-8
CASSQTVPNQPQHF
>TRBV20-1
CSAHRGSSYEQYF
>TRBV7-9
CASSLPNSPLHF
>TRBV9
CASSVGGDVNTGELFF
>TRBV2
CASSIVLGSGYTF
>TRBV7-2
CASSLGRRSNTEAFF
>TRBV10-3
CAISGRFGYGYTF
>TRBV5-1
CASRITDTQYF
>TRBV7-9
CASSLHAGTGDLNTEAFF
>TRBV7-6
CASSSRDGTIRNPEAFF
>TRBV4-1
CASSQDDLSGANVLTF
>TRBV20-1
CSARLTGASNQPQHF
>TRBV10-3
CASSYRPLGQGNEKLFF
>TRBV19
CASRTEHQETQYF
>TRBV20-1
CSAPQTEAFF
>TRBV28
CASSFPGGTQYF
>TRBV5-6
CASSLPPDRGIHEQYF
>TRBV6-1
CASSGGTGGNSELFF
>TRBV2
CASRTGTGTYNEQFF
>TRBV29-1
CSLVAGGQETQYF